The 21 T cell receptor beta chains given below trace back to one sample, sequenced in a study of cytomegalovirus exposure and HLA in healthy donors. Amplification used 60 Vbeta primers and 13 Jbeta primers. Some clones are missing from TCRdb's copy, which holds only in-frame ones; the method was immunoSEQ multiplex PCR. The sample has 63,000 or so clones, roughly 72% seen once. The sequencing sample was made of PBMCs. The source of these receptors is a woman between 25 and 40 years old in good health and CMV-seropositive.

The V call is TRBV5-1, the J call TRBJ1-1; 8 positions agree with TRBD1. Germline V gene data show CDR1 as SGHRS and CDR2 as YFSETQ. The CDR3 runs 16 residues. J lost 4 bases, V lost 7 bases, and 15 bases had no gene match. CDR3 sequence (DNA): TGCGCCAGCCGACAGGGGAGGGGAACAAGAGGCACTGAAGCTTTCTTT. It specifies CASRQGRGTRGTEAFF.

This clone was seen only once. This sequence joins TRBV13 and TRBJ2-7; 8 bases are shared with TRBD1. The CDR3 extends over 13 amino acids. V lost 5 bases and J lost 11; bases outside the gene matches: 11. Germline CDR1 PRHDT, CDR2 FYEKMQ (reference sequence). The CDR3 DNA reads TGTGCCAGCAGCCCACAGGGGGAAGTCGGGGAGTACTTC. Amino acid sequence: CASSPQGEVGEYF.

The chain links TRBV6-5 to TRBJ2-1; the D gene is possibly TRBD2 (6 bases). The germline V gene has CDR1 MNHEY and CDR2 SVGAGI. V gave up 2 bases and J gave up 3 bases, with 11 bases separating them. The CDR3 is 15 residues long. In DNA, the CDR3 is TGTGCCAGCAGTTACGTCGGGAGTCGCTACAATGAGCAGTTCTTC. Its translation is CASSYVGSRYNEQFF.

The chain combines TRBV6-5 with TRBJ2-2; D is unresolved. Trimming pared 2 bases from V and 5 bases from J, leaving 6 bases between. In germline, CDR1 is MNHEY, CDR2 SVGAGI. This CDR3 is built from 13 residues. DNA for the CDR3: TGTGCCAGCAGTTACGACGGGACCGGGGAGCTGTTTTTT. It encodes CASSYDGTGELFF.

This chain links TRBV28 with TRBJ1-2; 7 positions match TRBD1. CDR3 length equals 13 residues. Germline V gives CDR1 MDHEN, CDR2 SYDVKM. V gave up 6 bases and J gave up 5 bases; unmatched junction bases: 6. The CDR3 nucleotides are TGTGCCAGCAGCCGAGACAGGGTTTATGGCTACACCTTC. Translated: CASSRDRVYGYTF.

CDR3 sequence (DNA): TGTGCCAGCAGTTTATCGAGATTTAGCGGGAGGGCGGGGCAAGAGACCCAGTACTTC. Amino acids: CASSLSRFSGRAGQETQYF. This rearrangement joins TRBV27 to TRBJ2-5; 11 nucleotides align to TRBD2. With 0 bases clipped from V and 2 bases from J, the junction kept 11 bases outside the gene matches. Germline CDR1 MNHEY, CDR2 SMNVEV (reference sequence). CDR3 length: 19 amino acids.

V usage is TRBV6-5 and J usage is TRBJ1-5, with 9 bases fitting TRBD1. Germline V gene data show CDR1 as MNHEY and CDR2 as SVGAGI. V trimming: 6 bases; J trimming: 4 bases; junction bases outside the gene matches: 7. This CDR3 comprises 15 residues. The CDR3 DNA is TGTGCCAGCAGCCAAGGACAGGGGTCGAATCAGCCCCAGCATTTT. It specifies CASSQGQGSNQPQHF.

This sequence joins TRBV4-2 and TRBJ2-7, with D tentatively TRBD2 (5 bases). This CDR3 comprises 16 residues. CDR1 is LGHNA, CDR2 YNFKEQ, per germline. V was shortened by 4 bases and J by 5 bases, with 21 bases between the two germline ends. The CDR3 DNA reads TGTGCCAGCAGCCCGACACAACGGGAACTGAGCCACGAGCAGTACTTC. Translated: CASSPTQRELSHEQYF.

The chain joins TRBV10-1 to TRBJ1-1, with D possibly TRBD1 on 5 matching bases. CDR1 and CDR2 from the germline V gene are WNHNN and SYGVQD (reference sequence). The CDR3 has 12 amino acids. With 10 bases removed from V and 10 bases from J, the gap between germline ends came to 19 bases. CDR3 protein: CATPPRQPGAFF. CDR3 coding DNA: TGCGCCACCCCCCCCAGACAGCCCGGAGCTTTCTTT.

The chain couples TRBV29-1 to TRBJ2-5; D not resolved. The CDR3 is made up of 12 amino acids. Trimming took 1 base from V and 5 from J, leaving 8 bases between them. CDR1 SQVTM and CDR2 ANQGSEA come from the germline V gene. The CDR3 loop reads CSVEAAGETQYF. The CDR3 nucleotides read TGCAGCGTTGAAGCAGCCGGGGAGACCCAGTACTTC.

The rearrangement links TRBV6-5 to TRBJ2-7; TRBD1 matches 7 bases. V lost 4 bases, J lost 6 bases, and 6 bases stayed unmatched. Germline V gives CDR1 MNHEY, CDR2 SVGAGI. The CDR3 loop spans 13 amino acids. For the CDR3, the DNA is TGTGCCAGCAGTTCGGGACAGTCGACCGAGCAGTACTTC. Amino acids: CASSSGQSTEQYF.

The chain recombines TRBV4-1 with TRBJ2-4; D is possibly TRBD2 (5 bases). The CDR3 runs to 15 residues. Between the trimmed V and J ends, which lost 3 bases and 0 bases, there was a span of 9 bases. Per germline, CDR1 MGHRA and CDR2 YSYEKL. CDR3 sequence (DNA): TGCGCCAGCAGCCAGGACGGGGTAGCCAAAAACATTCAGTACTTC. Its translation: CASSQDGVAKNIQYF.

The V call is TRBV11-3, the J call TRBJ2-1; TRBD1 agrees at 8 bases. The CDR3 has 16 residues. CDR1 and CDR2 from the germline V gene are SGHNT and YENEEA. Losses at the gene ends were 6 bases for V and 3 bases for J; bases not matched to a gene: 10. As DNA, the CDR3 is TGTGCCAGCAGATCAAGAGGGACAGGCGGCTACAATGAGCAGTTCTTC. It codes for CASRSRGTGGYNEQFF.

The chain links TRBV5-4 to TRBJ1-1, with a weak D call TRBD1 (5 bases). Looked up from germline, CDR1 is SGHNT and CDR2 is YYREEE (reference sequence). The CDR3 length is 12 residues. The germline V and J ends were trimmed by 7 bases and 5 bases, with 12 bases remaining between them. The CDR3 DNA is TGTGCCAGCGCATTTGGGGGGACTGAAGCTTTCTTT. Translation: CASAFGGTEAFF.

The V and J genes are TRBV15 and TRBJ2-1; D remains unclear. Trimming left V 4 bases short and J 0 bases short, with 13 bases between. The CDR3 totals 16 residues. The V gene's germline CDR1 is LNHNV and CDR2 YYDKDF (reference sequence). The CDR3 region has the DNA TGTGCCACCAGCAAACAACCACGGAGCTCCTACAATGAGCAGTTCTTC. Protein product: CATSKQPRSSYNEQFF.

In nucleotides, the CDR3 is TGTGCCAGCAGCTTAGCTGTGACTAGCGTGCCAGATACGCAGTATTTT. Residues: CASSLAVTSVPDTQYF. The chain employs TRBV7-9 and TRBJ2-3; 8 positions match TRBD2. V shed 0 bases, J shed 4 bases, and the junction held 6 bases outside the gene matches. Germline-derived CDR1 and CDR2 are SEHNR and FQNEAQ (reference sequence). This CDR3 spans 16 amino acids.

The V call is TRBV29-1, the J call TRBJ1-4; TRBD1 agrees at 12 bases. There are 15 residues in the CDR3. Losses at the gene ends were 6 bases for V and 4 bases for J; bases not matched to a gene: 6. Germline V CDR1 and CDR2: SQVTM, ANQGSEA. CDR3 sequence: CSVAGTGGGNEKLFF. The CDR3 nucleotides are TGCAGCGTCGCCGGGACAGGGGGCGGTAATGAAAAACTGTTTTTT.

V usage is TRBV2 and J usage is TRBJ2-1; D uncertain. V lost 6 bases, J lost 4 bases, and 7 bases lay in between. CDR1 is SNHLY, CDR2 FYNNEI, per germline. The CDR3 totals 12 residues. Written as DNA, the CDR3 is TGTGCCAGCAGGCCCGGTTACAATGAGCAGTTCTTC. Amino acid sequence: CASRPGYNEQFF.

The rearrangement joins TRBV6-1 to TRBJ2-3; D is unclear. Trimming took off 2 bases at V and 3 bases at J, with 15 bases between the two ends. The CDR3 has 16 amino acids. Looked up from germline, CDR1 is MNHNS and CDR2 is SASEGT. CDR3 sequence reads: CASSEMLGTITDTQYF. The DNA of the CDR3 is TGTGCCAGCAGTGAAATGCTAGGCACGATTACAGATACGCAGTATTTT.

The chain has TRBV28 and TRBJ1-2, with TRBD1 identical over 8 bases. The CDR3 consists of 13 residues. The germline V gene has CDR1 MDHEN and CDR2 SYDVKM. The trim removed 7 bases at V and 8 bases at J, leaving 9 bases unmatched. CDR3 amino acids: CASIYAGGGGYTF. The CDR3 DNA follows: TGTGCCAGCATCTACGCAGGGGGCGGGGGCTACACCTTC.

The J gene is TRBJ1-1, the V gene TRBV7-3, with D possibly being TRBD1 (5 bases). V lost 2 bases, J lost 3 bases, and 7 bases lay in between. Germline V gene data show CDR1 as SGHTA and CDR2 as FQGTGA. The CDR3 has 13 amino acids. Here the CDR3 DNA reads TGTGCCAGCAGCTTACAGGGTTACACTGAAGCTTTCTTT. Its protein product is CASSLQGYTEAFF. Full variable domain (remainder filled in from reference TRBV7-3 and TRBJ1-1): GAGVSQTPSNKVTEKGKYVELRCDPISGHTALYWYRQSLGQGPEFLIYFQGTGAADDSGLPNDRFFAVRPEGSVSTLKIQRTERGDSAVYLCASSLQGYTEAFFGQGTRLTVV.